This is a list of T cell receptor beta chains from one sample in a study of Ad26.COV2.S vaccination and SARS-CoV-2 variants. The method was immunoSEQ multiplex PCR; TCRdb's version includes in-frame clones alone and lacks a portion of them. The sample has 430,000 or so clones, roughly 87% seen once. The sequencing used peripheral blood, collected in a trial of Ad26.COV2.S vaccine versus placebo. These receptors all stem from a person between 18 and 65 years old who received the Ad26.COV2.S COVID-19 vaccine or a placebo. Each CDR3 is given with its conserved first and last residue. D genes are given only for firm matches. The listing skips clone size in some rows; elsewhere it reads once, few, many or a size class.

TRBJ2-1 | - | TRBD2 | TRBV7-6 | CASSFAGLAHEQFF | TGTGCCAGCAGCTTCGCTGGACTAGCCCATGAGCAGTTCTTC
TRBJ1-4 | - | TRBD1 | TRBV15 | CATSGEQGVWSNEKLFF | TGTGCCACCAGTGGGGAACAGGGGGTTTGGTCTAATGAAAAACTGTTTTTT
TRBJ2-5 | - | TRBD2 | TRBV29-1 | CSALAGEETQYF | TGCAGCGCACTAGCGGGGGAAGAGACCCAGTACTTC
TRBJ1-1 | - | - | TRBV9 | CASSVGGGDLNTEAFF | TGTGCCAGCAGCGTAGGGGGAGGGGACCTGAACACTGAAGCTTTCTTT
TRBJ2-3 | once | TRBD1 | TRBV12-5 | CASAPGQGSDTQYF | TGTGCTAGTGCCCCGGGACAGGGTTCAGATACGCAGTATTTT
TRBJ1-5 | - | - | TRBV2 | CASSEPLGLQPQHF | TGTGCCAGCAGTGAACCCCTTGGATTACAGCCCCAGCATTTT
TRBJ2-7 | - | - | TRBV7-2 | CASSLDVVGVSYEQYF | TGTGCCAGCAGCTTGGATGTAGTGGGGGTCTCCTACGAGCAGTACTTC
TRBJ1-6 | - | TRBD1 | TRBV4-2 | CASSQEGGTWDRSLCF | TGTGCCAGCAGCCAAGAGGGGGGGACTTGGGACAGGTCATTATGCTTC
TRBJ1-1 | - | TRBD1 | TRBV13 | CASSLTGENTEAFF | TGTGCCAGCAGCTTAACAGGGGAGAACACTGAAGCTTTCTTT
TRBJ2-1 | - | - | TRBV29-1 | CSVFVGLQVNNEQFF | TGCAGCGTCTTCGTCGGGCTTCAGGTAAACAATGAGCAGTTCTTC
TRBJ1-6 | few | - | TRBV3-1/TRBV3-2 | CASSQDWGRSPLHF | TGTGCCAGCAGCCAAGATTGGGGTAGGTCACCCCTCCACTTT
TRBJ1-2 | - | - | TRBV4-3 | CASSQNPGRNYGYTF | TGCGCCAGCAGCCAGAACCCGGGACGGAACTATGGCTACACCTTC
TRBJ1-2 | - | - | TRBV9 | CASSVDRGYGYTF | TGTGCCAGCAGCGTAGACCGGGGTTATGGCTACACCTTC
TRBJ2-5 | - | TRBD2 | TRBV5-1 | CASSLEGAGGETQYF | TGCGCCAGCAGCTTGGAAGGGGCGGGGGGAGAGACCCAGTACTTC
TRBJ1-1 | - | - | TRBV19 | CASRNQVNTEAFF | TGTGCCAGTAGAAATCAGGTAAACACTGAAGCTTTCTTT
TRBJ1-6 | - | TRBD1 | TRBV13 | CASSSSTGLGSPLHF | TGTGCCAGCAGCTCGTCGACAGGGCTGGGTTCACCCCTCCACTTT
TRBJ1-2 | - | - | TRBV28 | CATRRVEDGYTF | TGTGCCACCCGACGGGTAGAAGATGGCTACACCTTC
TRBJ2-7 | once | - | TRBV28 | CASSSRQSSSYEQYF | TGTGCCAGCAGTTCCCGACAGAGCAGCTCCTACGAGCAGTACTTC
TRBJ2-3 | - | - | TRBV5-4 | CASSLDLSGSTDTQYF | TGTGCCAGCAGCCTCGACTTAAGCGGGAGCACAGATACGCAGTATTTT
TRBJ1-3 | - | TRBD1 | TRBV5-4 | CASRPDRAGNTIYF | TGTGCCAGCAGACCGGACAGGGCTGGAAACACCATATATTTT
TRBJ2-3 | - | TRBD2 | TRBV4-2 | CASSPRGLAGELDTQYF | TGTGCCAGCAGTCCAAGGGGACTAGCGGGAGAATTAGATACGCAGTATTTT
TRBJ1-4 | - | - | TRBV10-1 | CASSEGTGPNEKLFF | TGCGCCAGCAGTGAAGGTACAGGTCCTAATGAAAAACTGTTTTTT
TRBJ2-1 | - | - | TRBV7-7 | CASSPTAGLTEQFF | TGTGCTAGCAGCCCAACGGCGGGATTAACTGAGCAGTTCTTC
TRBJ2-6 | - | TRBD1 | TRBV15 | CATSRTGAGANVLTF | TGTGCCACCAGCCGGACAGGGGCTGGGGCCAACGTCCTGACTTTC
TRBJ1-1 | few | - | TRBV6-5 | CASSTGGRTEAFF | TGTGCCAGCAGTACGGGGGGCCGCACTGAAGCTTTCTTT
TRBJ1-1 | - | TRBD1 | TRBV7-9 | CASSPGQGRLAFF | TGTGCCAGCAGTCCTGGACAGGGTAGGCTAGCTTTCTTT
TRBJ1-2 | - | - | TRBV3-1/TRBV3-2 | CASSQGYGYTF | TGTGCCAGCAGCCAAGGATATGGCTACACCTTC
TRBJ1-5 | - | - | TRBV6-2/TRBV6-3 | CASSLDVLGNQPQHF | TGTGCCAGCAGTTTGGACGTTCTAGGCAATCAGCCCCAGCATTTT
TRBJ1-6 | - | - | TRBV28 | CASRTPGGYGSPLHF | TGTGCCAGCAGGACCCCCGGGGGCTACGGTTCACCCCTCCACTTT
TRBJ2-7 | - | - | TRBV4-3 | CASSQDQGITYEQYF | TGCGCCAGCAGCCAAGATCAGGGGATCACCTACGAGCAGTACTTC
TRBJ2-1 | - | - | TRBV7-3 | CASSPTHSPLLDEQFF | TGTGCCAGCAGCCCGACCCACTCCCCTTTGTTGGATGAGCAGTTCTTC
TRBJ2-3 | - | - | TRBV6-5 | CASSTRDKTDTQYF | TGTGCCAGCAGTACCCGGGACAAGACAGATACGCAGTATTTT
TRBJ2-5 | - | TRBD2 | TRBV28 | CAILRRGGKETQYF | TGTGCCATCCTCCGACGGGGGGGAAAAGAGACCCAGTACTTC
TRBJ2-1 | - | TRBD2 | TRBV4-3 | CASSHPGGRNEQFF | TGCGCCAGCAGCCATCCGGGCGGGAGAAATGAGCAGTTCTTC
TRBJ1-4 | once | - | TRBV5-4 | CASSRRQTTNEKLFF | TGTGCCAGCAGCAGACGACAGACAACTAATGAAAAACTGTTTTTT
TRBJ1-1 | - | TRBD1 | TRBV19 | CASSHRGTGFTEAFF | TGTGCCAGTAGTCACCGGGGGACAGGATTCACTGAAGCTTTCTTT
TRBJ1-1 | - | TRBD1 | TRBV9 | CASSAGGDRVWTEAFF | TGTGCCAGCAGCGCTGGGGGGGACAGGGTTTGGACTGAAGCTTTCTTT
TRBJ1-1 | - | TRBD1 | TRBV6-2/TRBV6-3 | CASSIGTVPMNTEAFF | TGTGCCAGCAGTATCGGGACAGTCCCTATGAACACTGAAGCTTTCTTT
TRBJ2-6 | - | - | TRBV9 | CASSERSGANVLTF | TGTGCCAGCAGCGAGCGGTCTGGGGCCAACGTCCTGACTTTC
TRBJ1-1 | - | - | TRBV5-1 | CASGQQAPAFF | TGCGCCAGCGGCCAACAGGCGCCAGCTTTCTTT
TRBJ2-7 | - | - | TRBV18 | CASSPSLVASSYEQYF | TGTGCCAGCTCACCTTCTTTGGTGGCATCCTCCTACGAGCAGTACTTC